This T cell receptor beta chain was sequenced in a study of CD8+CD57+ T cells in acquired aplastic anemia. About the research overall: The average for DNA from sorted CD4+ and CD8+ cells was 3 to 3.5 ug. Whole-study results and caveats: Common to patients and controls were twenty-nine CD8+ CDR3 sequences.

Sequenced patients had shown CD8+CD57+ cell expansion by flow cytometry. By the time of blood sampling, patients had still received no therapy. TCR beta VDJ and CDR3 were profiled, and genomic DNA was the template. Using its own MiXCR run on the reads, TCRdb lists one record per CDR3 protein. The table lists around 250,000 distinct CDR3 sequences, less than 85% of them singletons, with 40% to 55% in the top ten. With regard to this clonotype: The target antigen is unknown.

The receptor's source is a human donor with aplastic anemia. The sample consisted of sorted CD4+, CD8+, or CD8+CD57+ T cells (not recorded which) from PBMCs.

The CDR3 loop is CASSELVGSTDTQYF. The CDR3 DNA is TGTGCCAGCAGTGAACTTGTCGGCAGCACAGATACGCAGTATTTT. The chain joins TRBV25-1 to TRBJ2-3; no reliable D call. The CDR3 contains 15 residues. The germline V gene encodes CDR1 MGHDK and CDR2 SYGVNS. The V and J ends lost 2 bases and 0 bases respectively, with 9 bases between them.